The text below deals with one TCR beta chain. Original analysis: How many nucleated cells were present was estimated from reference gene primer amplification. Profiling relied on immunoSEQ multiplex PCR, and the TCRdb table lists in-frame clones only, not all of them. D and trimming come from the DNA, and the V and J calls and clone size come from that table. Altogether approximately 290,000 clones are present, 89% being singletons, with the ten largest covering around 13%. The sample originates from a study of blood T cell repertoires in COVID-19. Study-level information: The origin of the acute and convalescent COVID-19 samples was the United States, Italy and Spain. PBMCs, B-cell-depleted T cells, or T cells were the source of the cDNA or gDNA that made up the material.

The sequenced sample was peripheral blood. The source of this sequence is a woman in her sixties with acute or convalescent COVID-19.

The CDR3: CASSLYPSDAYEQYF. The CDR3 DNA sequence: TGTGCCAGCAGTTTATATCCTAGCGATGCCTACGAGCAGTACTTC. This rearrangement joins TRBV27 to TRBJ2-7, with a possible D match to TRBD2 (6 bases). This CDR3 has 15 amino acids. Per the germline V gene, CDR1 is MNHEY and CDR2 is SMNVEV (reference sequence). V gave up 1 base and J gave up 2 bases, with 12 bases separating them.